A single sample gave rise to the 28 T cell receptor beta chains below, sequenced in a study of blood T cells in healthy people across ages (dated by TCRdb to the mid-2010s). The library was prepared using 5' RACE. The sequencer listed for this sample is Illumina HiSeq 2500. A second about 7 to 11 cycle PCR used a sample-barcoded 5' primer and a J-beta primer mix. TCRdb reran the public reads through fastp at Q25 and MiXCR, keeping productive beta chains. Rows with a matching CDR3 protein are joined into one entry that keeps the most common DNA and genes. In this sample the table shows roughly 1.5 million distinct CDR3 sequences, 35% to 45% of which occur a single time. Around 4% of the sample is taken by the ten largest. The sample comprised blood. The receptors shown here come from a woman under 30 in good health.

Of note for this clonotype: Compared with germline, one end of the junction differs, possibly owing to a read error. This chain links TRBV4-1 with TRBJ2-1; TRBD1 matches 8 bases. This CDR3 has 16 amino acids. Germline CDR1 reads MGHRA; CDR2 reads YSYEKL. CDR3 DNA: TGCACCAGCAGCCAAATTACGACAGGGGTTGGGTATGAGCAGTTCTTC. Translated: CTSSQITTGVGYEQFF.

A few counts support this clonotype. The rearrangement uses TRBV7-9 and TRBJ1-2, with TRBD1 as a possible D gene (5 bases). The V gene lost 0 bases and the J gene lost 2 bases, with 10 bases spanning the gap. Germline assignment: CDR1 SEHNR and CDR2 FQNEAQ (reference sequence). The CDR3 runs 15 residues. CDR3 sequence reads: CASSLAETANYGYTF. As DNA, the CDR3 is TGTGCCAGCAGCTTAGCGGAGACAGCGAACTATGGCTACACCTTC.

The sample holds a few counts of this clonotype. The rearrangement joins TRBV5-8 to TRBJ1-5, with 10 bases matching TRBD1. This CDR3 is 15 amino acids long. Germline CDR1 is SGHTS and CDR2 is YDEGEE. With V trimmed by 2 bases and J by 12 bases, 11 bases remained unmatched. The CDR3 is CASSFRQGAWRNQHF. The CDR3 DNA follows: TGTGCCAGCAGCTTTAGACAGGGGGCTTGGAGGAACCAGCATTTT.

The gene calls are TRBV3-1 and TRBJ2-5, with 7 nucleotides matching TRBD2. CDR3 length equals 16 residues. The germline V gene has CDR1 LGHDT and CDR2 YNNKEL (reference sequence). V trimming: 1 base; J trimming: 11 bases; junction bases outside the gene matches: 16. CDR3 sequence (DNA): TGTGCCAGCAGCCAAGGTGGGGGACTACTCGACAATGAGCAGTACTTC. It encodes CASSQGGGLLDNEQYF.

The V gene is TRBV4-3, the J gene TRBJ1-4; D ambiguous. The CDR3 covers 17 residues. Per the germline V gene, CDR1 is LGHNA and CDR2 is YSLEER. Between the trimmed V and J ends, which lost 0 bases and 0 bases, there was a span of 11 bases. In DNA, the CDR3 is TGCGCCAGCAGCCAAGATGGCAGCGTTGCAACTAATGAAAAACTGTTTTTT. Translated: CASSQDGSVATNEKLFF.

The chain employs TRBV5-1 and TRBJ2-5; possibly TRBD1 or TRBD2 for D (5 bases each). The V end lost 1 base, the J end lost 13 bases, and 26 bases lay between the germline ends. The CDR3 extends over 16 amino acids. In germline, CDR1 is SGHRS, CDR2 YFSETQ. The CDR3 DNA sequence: TGCGCCAGCAGCTTGCCAGGACAAGGGAGAGTACGGATATGGTACTTC. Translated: CASSLPGQGRVRIWYF.

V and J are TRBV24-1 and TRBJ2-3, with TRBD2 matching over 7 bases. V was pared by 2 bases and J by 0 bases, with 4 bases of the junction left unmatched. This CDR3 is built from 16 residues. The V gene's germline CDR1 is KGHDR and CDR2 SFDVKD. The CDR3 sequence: CATSDWASGSTDTQYF. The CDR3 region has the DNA TGTGCCACCAGTGATTGGGCTAGCGGAAGCACAGATACGCAGTATTTT.

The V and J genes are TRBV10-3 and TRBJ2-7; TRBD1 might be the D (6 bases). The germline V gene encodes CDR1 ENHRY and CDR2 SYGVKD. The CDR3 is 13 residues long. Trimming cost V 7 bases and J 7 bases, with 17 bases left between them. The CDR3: CAITEGQYNEQYF. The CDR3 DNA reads TGTGCCATCACCGAGGGACAATACAATGAGCAGTACTTC.

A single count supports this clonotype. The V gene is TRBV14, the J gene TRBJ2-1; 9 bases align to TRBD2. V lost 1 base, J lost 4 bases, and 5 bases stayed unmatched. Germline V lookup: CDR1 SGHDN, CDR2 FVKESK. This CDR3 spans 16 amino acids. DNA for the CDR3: TGTGCCAGCAGCCAAGTAGCGGGAGAGCCATACAATGAGCAGTTCTTC. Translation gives CASSQVAGEPYNEQFF.

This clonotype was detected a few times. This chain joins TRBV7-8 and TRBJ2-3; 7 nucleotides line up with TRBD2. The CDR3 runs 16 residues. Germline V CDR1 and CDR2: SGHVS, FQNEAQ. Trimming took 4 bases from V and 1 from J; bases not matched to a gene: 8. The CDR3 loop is CASSYTRAGGTDTQYF. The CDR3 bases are TGTGCCAGCAGCTATACCAGGGCGGGAGGCACAGATACGCAGTATTTT.

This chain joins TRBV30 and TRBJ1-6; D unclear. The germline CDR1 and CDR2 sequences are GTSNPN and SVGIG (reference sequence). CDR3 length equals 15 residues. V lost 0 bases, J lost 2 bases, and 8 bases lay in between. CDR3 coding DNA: TGTGCCTGGAGTGTACAAAGTGCCTATAATTCACCCCTCCACTTT. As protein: CAWSVQSAYNSPLHF. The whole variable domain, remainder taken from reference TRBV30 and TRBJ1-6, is SQTIHQWPATLVQPVGSPLSLECTVEGTSNPNLYWYRQAAGRGLQLLFYSVGIGQISSEVPQNLSASRPQDRQFILSSKKLLLSDSGFYLCAWSVQSAYNSPLHFGNGTRLTVT.

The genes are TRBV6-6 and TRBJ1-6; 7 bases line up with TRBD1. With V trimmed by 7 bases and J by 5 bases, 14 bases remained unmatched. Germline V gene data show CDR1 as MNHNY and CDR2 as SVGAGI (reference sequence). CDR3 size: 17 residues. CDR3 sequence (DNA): TGTGCCAGCACACAACGGGCCAGGGGGTCCAATAATTCACCCCTCCACTTT. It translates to CASTQRARGSNNSPLHF.

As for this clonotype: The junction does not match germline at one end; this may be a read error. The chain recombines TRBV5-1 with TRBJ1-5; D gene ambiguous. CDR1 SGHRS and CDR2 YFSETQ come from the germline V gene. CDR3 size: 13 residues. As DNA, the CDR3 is TGCGCCAGCAGTCCTCATAGCAATAAGCCCCAGCATTTT. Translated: CASSPHSNKPQHF.

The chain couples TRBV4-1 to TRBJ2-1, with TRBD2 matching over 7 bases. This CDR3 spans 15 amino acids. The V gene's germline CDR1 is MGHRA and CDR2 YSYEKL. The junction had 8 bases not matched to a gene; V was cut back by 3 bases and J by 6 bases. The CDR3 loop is CASSQLGLPLNEQFF. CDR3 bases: TGCGCCAGCAGCCAGTTGGGACTACCCCTCAATGAGCAGTTCTTC.

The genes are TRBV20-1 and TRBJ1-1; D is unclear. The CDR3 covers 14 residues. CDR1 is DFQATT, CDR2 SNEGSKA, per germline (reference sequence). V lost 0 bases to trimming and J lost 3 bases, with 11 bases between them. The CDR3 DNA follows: TGCAGTGCTAGAGATTGGGTCGGGGACACTGAAGCTTTCTTT. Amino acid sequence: CSARDWVGDTEAFF.

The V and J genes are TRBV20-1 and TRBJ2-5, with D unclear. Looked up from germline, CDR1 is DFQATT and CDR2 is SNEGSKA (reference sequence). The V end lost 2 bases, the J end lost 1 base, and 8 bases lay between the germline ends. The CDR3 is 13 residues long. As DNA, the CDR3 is TGCAGTGCTAGACAGCGCTTCCAAGAGACCCAGTACTTC. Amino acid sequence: CSARQRFQETQYF.

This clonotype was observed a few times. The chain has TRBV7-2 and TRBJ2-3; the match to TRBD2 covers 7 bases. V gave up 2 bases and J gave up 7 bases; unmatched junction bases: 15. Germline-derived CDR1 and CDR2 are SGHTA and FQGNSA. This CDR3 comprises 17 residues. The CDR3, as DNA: TGTGCCAGCAGCTTATTCCGCCTAGCGGTCCACGGAAATACGCAGTATTTT. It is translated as CASSLFRLAVHGNTQYF.

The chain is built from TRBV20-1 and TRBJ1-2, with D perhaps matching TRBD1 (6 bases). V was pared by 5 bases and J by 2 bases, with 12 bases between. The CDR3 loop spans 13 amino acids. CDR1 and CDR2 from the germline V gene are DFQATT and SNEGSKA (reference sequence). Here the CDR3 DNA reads TGCAGTGCTGTTCAAAGGGGGAACTATGGCTACACCTTC. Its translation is CSAVQRGNYGYTF.

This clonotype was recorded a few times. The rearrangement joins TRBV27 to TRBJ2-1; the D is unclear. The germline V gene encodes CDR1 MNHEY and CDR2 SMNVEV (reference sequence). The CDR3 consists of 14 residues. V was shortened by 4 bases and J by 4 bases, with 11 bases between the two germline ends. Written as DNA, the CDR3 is TGTGCCAGCAGTTCTCCCCCCGGGTACAATGAGCAGTTCTTC. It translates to CASSSPPGYNEQFF.

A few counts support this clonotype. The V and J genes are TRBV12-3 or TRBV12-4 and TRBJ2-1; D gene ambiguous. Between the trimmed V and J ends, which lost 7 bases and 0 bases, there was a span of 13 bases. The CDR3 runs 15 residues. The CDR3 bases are TGTGCCAGCATCCTAGGACGGAGCTCCTACAATGAGCAGTTCTTC. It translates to CASILGRSSYNEQFF.

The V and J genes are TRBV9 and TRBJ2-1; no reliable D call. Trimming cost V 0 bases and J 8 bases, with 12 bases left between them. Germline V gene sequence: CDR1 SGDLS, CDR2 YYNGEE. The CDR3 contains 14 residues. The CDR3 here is CASSVEGRGHEQFF. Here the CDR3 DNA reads TGTGCCAGCAGCGTAGAGGGCCGAGGCCATGAGCAGTTCTTC.

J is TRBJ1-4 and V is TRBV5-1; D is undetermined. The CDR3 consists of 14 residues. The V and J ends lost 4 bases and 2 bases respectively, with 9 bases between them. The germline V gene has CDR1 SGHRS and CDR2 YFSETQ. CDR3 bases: TGCGCCAGCAGCCCCGATCCGACTAATGAAAAACTGTTTTTT. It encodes CASSPDPTNEKLFF.

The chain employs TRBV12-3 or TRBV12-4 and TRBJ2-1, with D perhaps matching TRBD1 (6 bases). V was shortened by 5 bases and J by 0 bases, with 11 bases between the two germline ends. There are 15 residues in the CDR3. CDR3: CASSPPGHSYNEQFF. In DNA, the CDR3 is TGTGCCAGCAGTCCACCGGGACACTCCTACAATGAGCAGTTCTTC.

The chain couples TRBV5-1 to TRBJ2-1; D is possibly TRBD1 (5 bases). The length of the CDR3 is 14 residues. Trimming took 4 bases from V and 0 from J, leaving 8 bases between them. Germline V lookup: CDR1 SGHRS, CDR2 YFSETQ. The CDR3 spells CASSPTDSYNEQFF. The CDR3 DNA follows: TGCGCCAGCAGCCCGACAGACTCCTACAATGAGCAGTTCTTC.

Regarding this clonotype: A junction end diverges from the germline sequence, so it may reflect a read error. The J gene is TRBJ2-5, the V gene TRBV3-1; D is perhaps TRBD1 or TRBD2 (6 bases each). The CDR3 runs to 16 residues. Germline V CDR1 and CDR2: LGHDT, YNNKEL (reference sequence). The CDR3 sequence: CASSHPGDTVKETRYF. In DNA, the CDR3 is TGTGCCAGCAGCCATCCGGGGGACACCGTTAAAGAGACCCGGTACTTC.

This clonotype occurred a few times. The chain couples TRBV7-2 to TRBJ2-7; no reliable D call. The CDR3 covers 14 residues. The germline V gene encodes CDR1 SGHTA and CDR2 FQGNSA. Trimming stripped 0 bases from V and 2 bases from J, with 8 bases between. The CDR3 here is CASSLAKRTYEQYF. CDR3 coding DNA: TGTGCCAGCAGCTTAGCGAAACGGACCTACGAGCAGTACTTC.

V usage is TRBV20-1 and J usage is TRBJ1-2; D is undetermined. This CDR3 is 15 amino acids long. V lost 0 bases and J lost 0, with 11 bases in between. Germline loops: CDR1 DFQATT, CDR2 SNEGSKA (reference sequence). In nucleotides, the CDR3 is TGCAGTGCTAGAGATGCCAGGAGGCCTAACTATGGCTACACCTTC. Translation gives CSARDARRPNYGYTF.

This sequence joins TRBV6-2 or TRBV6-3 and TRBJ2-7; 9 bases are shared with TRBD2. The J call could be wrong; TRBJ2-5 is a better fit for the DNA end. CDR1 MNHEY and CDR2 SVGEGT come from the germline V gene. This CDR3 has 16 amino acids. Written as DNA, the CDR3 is TGTGCCAGCAGTTCTGATCGACTAGCGGCTCAAGAGACCCAGTACTTC. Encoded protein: CASSSDRLAAQETQYF.